The 11 T cell receptor beta chains in this list originate from one sample, sequenced in a study of cytomegalovirus exposure and HLA in healthy donors. Here immunoSEQ multiplex PCR was the method, and the copy in TCRdb shows in-frame clones only, minus some. The repertoire holds 120,000 to 150,000 clones, with approximately 85% as singletons. Sequencing input: PBMCs. These receptors all come from a woman younger than 45 in good health and CMV-seronegative.

The gene calls are TRBV2 and TRBJ2-3, with D perhaps matching TRBD1 (6 bases). Trimming shortened V by 6 bases and J by 5 bases, and 15 bases separated the two germline ends. Looked up from germline, CDR1 is SNHLY and CDR2 is FYNNEI. The CDR3 sequence is 14 residues long. The CDR3 region has the DNA TGTGCCAGCAGGACTACCAGGGGAAGAGATACGCAGTATTTT. Encoded protein: CASRTTRGRDTQYF.

This chain links TRBV6-1 with TRBJ1-6; TRBD1 aligns across 8 bases. Germline V gene sequence: CDR1 MNHNS, CDR2 SASEGT. The CDR3 is 15 amino acids. CDR3 sequence reads: CASSGYRGSNSPLHF. CDR3 DNA: TGTGCGAGTTCAGGTTACAGGGGGAGTAATTCACCCCTCCACTTT.

The CDR3 here is CASSLSQGARWAGELFF. CDR3 DNA: TGTGCCAGCAGCTTATCACAGGGAGCCCGTTGGGCCGGGGAGCTGTTTTTT. The V gene is TRBV7-9, the J gene TRBJ2-2, with D possibly TRBD1 on 6 matching bases. The V gene's germline CDR1 is SEHNR and CDR2 FQNEAQ (reference sequence). This CDR3 comprises 17 residues. V gave up 2 bases and J gave up 6 bases, with 19 bases separating them.

The V gene is TRBV10-1, the J gene TRBJ2-1, with a weak D call TRBD2 (6 bases). In germline, CDR1 is WNHNN, CDR2 SYGVQD (reference sequence). Trimming left V 5 bases short and J 7 bases short, with 15 bases between. The CDR3 extends over 14 amino acids. CDR3 protein: CASSPSGGINEQFF. The CDR3 coding sequence is TGCGCCAGCAGTCCGTCCGGGGGAATAAATGAGCAGTTCTTC.

In this sample, this clone turned up once. This CDR3 is CASSSLSGGTNTGELFF. CDR3 sequence (DNA): TGTGCCAGCAGCTCTCTTAGCGGGGGGACGAACACCGGGGAGCTGTTTTTT. The chain has TRBV11-2 and TRBJ2-2; 10 bases match TRBD2. This CDR3 has 17 residues. Per germline, CDR1 SGHAT and CDR2 FQNNGV. Trimming cost V 4 bases and J 0 bases; bases outside gene matches: 5.

The genes are TRBV2 and TRBJ1-1, with 7 bases identical to TRBD1. Losses at the gene ends were 7 bases for V and 5 bases for J; bases not matched to a gene: 10. The V gene's germline CDR1 is SNHLY and CDR2 FYNNEI. The CDR3 spans 14 residues. The CDR3 nucleotides read TGTGCCAGCAAGAAGACAGGGATGGGGACTGAAGCTTTCTTT. Translating gives CASKKTGMGTEAFF.

This chain connects TRBV6-4 to TRBJ1-2; 12 bases agree with TRBD1. J was trimmed by 4 bases and V by 6 bases; bases with no gene match: 6. In germline, CDR1 is MRHNA, CDR2 SNTAGT. The CDR3 extends over 15 amino acids. CDR3 bases: TGTGCCAGCAGAATATCGGGACAGGGGGCCTATGGCTACACCTTC. Encoded protein: CASRISGQGAYGYTF.

This chain uses TRBV5-1 with TRBJ1-3; 7 positions match TRBD1. The CDR3 spans 14 residues. The V segment lost 4 bases and the J segment 2 bases; nucleotides outside the gene matches: 3. Germline CDR1 is SGHRS and CDR2 is YFSETQ. The CDR3 region is CASSTTGAGNTIYF. CDR3 DNA: TGCGCCAGCAGCACAACAGGGGCTGGAAACACCATATATTTT.

This clone was seen a single time. J is TRBJ1-1 and V is TRBV6-1; 7 bases map to TRBD1. CDR1 is MNHNS, CDR2 SASEGT, per germline. The CDR3 is 14 amino acids. Trimming took 7 bases from V and 0 from J; bases not matched to a gene: 5. CDR3 DNA: TGTGCCAGCAAAGTCGGGACAGTGAACACTGAAGCTTTCTTT. Protein sequence: CASKVGTVNTEAFF.

This clone showed up just once. The CDR3 region is CASSLGRGNTEAFF. As DNA, the CDR3 is TGTGCCAGCAGCTTAGGTAGAGGGAACACTGAAGCTTTCTTT. V usage is TRBV11-3 and J usage is TRBJ1-1; D gene unclear. Deletions cut 1 base from V and 1 base from J, with 7 bases between. The CDR3 contains 14 residues. Germline values: CDR1 SGHNT, CDR2 YENEEA.

This clone was detected only once. The chain uses TRBV5-4 and TRBJ2-1, with TRBD1 matching over 7 bases. This CDR3 is 15 amino acids long. Germline assignment: CDR1 SGHNT and CDR2 YYREEE (reference sequence). V was pared by 4 bases and J by 7 bases, with 11 bases of the junction left unmatched. The DNA of the CDR3 is TGTGCCAGCAGCCCCGGCCCCGGGACAGTTAATGAGCAGTTCTTC. Amino acid sequence: CASSPGPGTVNEQFF.